What follows are 24 T cell receptor beta chains derived from one specimen sequenced in a study of blood T cells in healthy people across ages. A sample-barcoded 5' primer and a J-beta primer mix were used in a second PCR of roughly 6 to 12 cycles. MiXCR, applied by TCRdb to the 5' RACE reads, yields one record per CDR3 protein. The data contain 850,000 to 1,000,000 distinct CDR3 sequences, around 48% of them singletons. Sample: blood. These receptors all stem from a man younger than 45 in good health.

This clonotype was counted between two and nine times. The genes are TRBV11-2 and TRBJ1-4; TRBD1 aligns across 8 bases. The CDR3 sequence is 14 residues long. In germline, CDR1 is SGHAT, CDR2 FQNNGV. After removal of 6 bases from V and 8 bases from J, the junction contained 8 bases not matched to a gene. As DNA, the CDR3 is TGTGCCAGCAGTCAGGACAGGGTGACGGAAAAACTGTTTTTT. Its protein product is CASSQDRVTEKLFF.

A few counts support this clonotype. CDR3 region: CSVEIENTEAFF. In DNA form, the CDR3 reads TGCAGCGTTGAAATTGAGAACACTGAAGCTTTCTTT. The chain is built from TRBV29-1 and TRBJ1-1, with no clear D. V lost 2 bases and J lost 1, with 5 bases in between. The length of the CDR3 is 12 residues. CDR1 is SQVTM, CDR2 ANQGSEA, per germline.

This chain uses TRBV2 with TRBJ2-1; D perhaps matches TRBD2 (6 bases). V dropped 8 bases and J dropped 7 bases, with 18 bases sitting between them. The CDR3 has 14 amino acids. Germline V gives CDR1 SNHLY, CDR2 FYNNEI. The CDR3 nucleotides are TGTGCCAGCCGGGACTCCCGAGAACGAAATGAGCAGTTCTTC. This encodes CASRDSRERNEQFF.

The chain combines TRBV4-2 with TRBJ2-7; either TRBD1 or TRBD2 may supply D (5 bases each). CDR1 and CDR2 from the germline V gene are LGHNA and YNFKEQ. V gave up 3 bases and J gave up 3 bases, with 18 bases separating them. This CDR3 contains 16 residues. CDR3 sequence reads: CASSQGAQGLVYEQYF. The CDR3 DNA sequence: TGTGCCAGCAGCCAGGGAGCCCAGGGATTGGTCTACGAGCAGTACTTC.

This clonotype was counted a single time. V gene TRBV4-3 combines with J gene TRBJ1-4; 7 bases align to TRBD1. The CDR3 runs to 17 residues. Germline V gene lookup returns CDR1 LGHNA and CDR2 YSLEER. Germline trimming cut 0 bases from V and 4 bases from J; bases unmatched to any gene: 8. CDR3 in amino acids: CASSQEIHRGGNEKLFF. DNA for the CDR3: TGCGCCAGCAGCCAAGAGATCCACAGGGGCGGTAATGAAAAACTGTTTTTT.

This clonotype was picked up many times. This chain connects TRBV15 to TRBJ1-2, with D possibly matching TRBD1 (5 bases). Germline CDR1 LNHNV, CDR2 YYDKDF (reference sequence). The CDR3 is 15 amino acids. Trimming left V 0 bases short and J 5 bases short, with 13 bases between. The CDR3 region is CATSRDFTGKYGYTF. The DNA of the CDR3 is TGTGCCACCAGCAGAGATTTCACAGGCAAATATGGCTACACCTTC.

For this clonotype: The junction departs from germline at one end; a sequencing error may be responsible. This chain connects TRBV5-1 to TRBJ1-1; D remains unclear. Germline V gives CDR1 SGHRS, CDR2 YFSETQ. The CDR3 consists of 13 residues. Here the CDR3 DNA reads TGCGCCAGCAGCGTCGGGGAGGCGGCTGAAACTTTCTTT. As protein: CASSVGEAAETFF.

This clonotype was seen a few times. The chain links TRBV11-2 to TRBJ2-3; 12 positions match TRBD2. V was clipped by 5 bases and J by 0 bases; unmatched bases: 6. Germline values: CDR1 SGHAT, CDR2 FQNNGV. The CDR3 covers 17 residues. The CDR3 loop is CASSPRTSGASTDTQYF. CDR3 sequence (DNA): TGTGCCAGCAGCCCACGGACTAGCGGGGCGAGCACAGATACGCAGTATTTT.

This clonotype has a handful of counts. As DNA, the CDR3 is TGTGCCAGCAGAGTACAGGTGACCTATGGCTACACCTTC. Protein: CASRVQVTYGYTF. V and J are TRBV6-1 and TRBJ1-2, with a tentative D call TRBD1 (5 bases). The CDR3 sequence is 13 residues long. The germline CDR1 and CDR2 sequences are MNHNS and SASEGT. V lost 6 bases and J 4 bases, leaving 12 bases between the germline ends.

This clonotype was detected many times. CDR3 sequence reads: CASSAYADTQYF. The CDR3 DNA reads as TGTGCCAGCAGCGCCTACGCAGATACGCAGTATTTT. The chain joins TRBV9 to TRBJ2-3, with D uncertain. The CDR3 runs to 12 residues. Per germline, CDR1 SGDLS and CDR2 YYNGEE. V was clipped by 3 bases and J by 4 bases, with 6 bases between them. Complete variable domain (other parts from reference TRBV9 and TRBJ2-3): DSGVTQTPKHLITATGQRVTLRCSPRSGDLSVYWYQQSLDQGLQFLIQYYNGEERAKGNILERFSAQQFPDLHSELNLSSLELGDSALYFCASSAYADTQYFGPGTRLTVL.

V usage is TRBV6-6 and J usage is TRBJ2-5; D uncertain. CDR3 length: 13 residues. Trimming took 0 bases from V and 6 from J, leaving 8 bases between them. CDR1 and CDR2 from the germline V gene are MNHNY and SVGAGI (reference sequence). In DNA, the CDR3 is TGTGCCAGCAGTTACTCTCGCACCCAGACCCAGTACTTC. The encoded protein is CASSYSRTQTQYF.

The chain carries TRBV20-1 and TRBJ2-5, with 9 positions matching TRBD2. Trimming at V came to 8 bases and at J to 2 bases, leaving 9 bases not matched to a gene. The CDR3 is made up of 14 amino acids. CDR1 DFQATT and CDR2 SNEGSKA come from the germline V gene (reference sequence). DNA of the CDR3: TGCAGTCCAAGGGGTAGCGGGGGACAAGAGACCCAGTACTTC. Translated: CSPRGSGGQETQYF.

Regarding this clonotype: One end of the junction fails to match germline, which may point to a read error. The rearrangement joins TRBV29-1 to TRBJ2-5, with D maybe TRBD1 (6 bases). The assigned J gene may be wrong: the sequence end matches TRBJ2-7 better. Germline V gene data show CDR1 as SQVTM and CDR2 as ANQGSEA. The CDR3 spans 14 residues. As DNA, the CDR3 is TGTAGCGTCGTAAAAGGTGGCAGGGGAACCGAGCAGTACTTC. Translation: CSVVKGGRGTEQYF.

This clonotype turned up a few times. The chain couples TRBV12-3 or TRBV12-4 to TRBJ1-2; weak D call: TRBD1 (6 bases). V lost 5 bases and J 4 bases, leaving 14 bases between the germline ends. This CDR3 contains 14 residues. The CDR3 loop is CASSPGGRIYGYTF. The CDR3 DNA is TGTGCCAGCAGTCCGGGGGGGCGGATCTATGGCTACACCTTC.

This clonotype was observed a handful of times. The chain uses TRBV13 and TRBJ1-2, with 10 positions matching TRBD1. J was trimmed by 7 bases and V by 4 bases; bases with no gene match: 9. CDR1 is PRHDT, CDR2 FYEKMQ, per germline (reference sequence). There are 15 residues in the CDR3. CDR3 sequence: CASSSNPGQGFGYTF. The CDR3 nucleotides are TGTGCCAGCAGCTCTAATCCGGGACAGGGGTTTGGCTACACCTTC.

The rearrangement joins TRBV5-1 to TRBJ2-7, with TRBD2 as a possible D gene (6 bases). This CDR3 spans 14 amino acids. The V gene lost 4 bases and the J gene lost 4 bases, with 15 bases spanning the gap. Germline CDR1 reads SGHRS; CDR2 reads YFSETQ. CDR3 coding DNA: TGCGCCAGCAGCGGGGTAGCGGATCCATACGAGCAGTACTTC. Amino acid sequence: CASSGVADPYEQYF.

For this clonotype: Relative to the germline gene, one junction end is altered; a read error may explain this. The chain uses TRBV3-1 and TRBJ2-1; D is uncertain. The CDR3 loop spans 11 amino acids. Per the germline V gene, CDR1 is LGHDT and CDR2 is YNNKEL (reference sequence). The CDR3 nucleotides read TGTGCCATCAGCCAAGGAAATGAGCAGTTCTTC. Its protein product is CAISQGNEQFF.

This clonotype was counted a single time. The rearrangement links TRBV7-9 to TRBJ1-1, with D possibly being TRBD1 (6 bases). In germline, CDR1 is SEHNR, CDR2 FQNEAQ (reference sequence). V lost 10 bases and J lost 0, with 9 bases in between. CDR3 length equals 12 residues. In DNA form, the CDR3 reads TGTGCCACAGGACAGATGAACACTGAAGCTTTCTTT. Encoded protein: CATGQMNTEAFF.

This clonotype was counted a few times. Written as DNA, the CDR3 is TGTGCCAGCAGCTTACGGACTAGTGAGCAGTTCTTC. Residues: CASSLRTSEQFF. The rearrangement links TRBV7-2 to TRBJ2-1; 7 bases agree with TRBD2. This CDR3 contains 12 residues. The V segment lost 2 bases and the J segment 9 bases; nucleotides outside the gene matches: 1. The germline gives CDR1 SGHTA, CDR2 FQGNSA. The full variable domain, rest sourced from reference TRBV7-2 and TRBJ2-1, is GAGVSQSPSNKVTEKGKDVELRCDPISGHTALYWYRQSLGQGLEFLIYFQGNSAPDKSGLPSDRFSAERTGGSVSTLTIQRTQQEDSAVYLCASSLRTSEQFFGPGTRLTVL.

The rearrangement joins TRBV6-2 or TRBV6-3 to TRBJ2-6, with D possibly matching TRBD1 (6 bases). CDR1 MNHEY and CDR2 SVGEGT come from the germline V gene. The CDR3 extends over 15 amino acids. V shed 4 bases and J shed 0 bases, with 7 bases lying between them. CDR3 amino acids: CASSSDSSGANVLTF. DNA of the CDR3: TGTGCCAGCAGTTCGGACAGCTCTGGGGCCAACGTCCTGACTTTC.

The chain links TRBV12-3 or TRBV12-4 to TRBJ1-1; D is unclear. The CDR3 spans 14 residues. The V end lost 10 bases, the J end lost 0 bases, and 15 bases lay between the germline ends. The CDR3 here is CATAPIGMNTEAFF. The DNA of the CDR3 is TGTGCCACCGCCCCAATAGGAATGAACACTGAAGCTTTCTTT.

This clonotype was observed a handful of times. This chain links TRBV6-6 with TRBJ1-2; perhaps TRBD1 as D (5 bases). The germline V gene has CDR1 MNHNY and CDR2 SVGAGI (reference sequence). CDR3 size: 13 residues. V lost 4 bases to trimming and J lost 4 bases, with 10 bases between them. The CDR3 DNA follows: TGTGCCAGCAGTTCCGGGACGCGCTATGGCTACACCTTC. Translation gives CASSSGTRYGYTF.

This clonotype was seen only once. At one end the junction does not follow the germline gene, possibly because of a read error. The chain combines TRBV11-2 with TRBJ2-3; TRBD2 aligns across 8 bases. The germline V gene has CDR1 SGHAT and CDR2 FQNNGV. This CDR3 is built from 17 residues. CDR3 coding DNA: TGTGCCAGCAACTTAGATAATCCAGCGGGGGCCACAGATACGCAGTATTTT. Its protein is CASNLDNPAGATDTQYF.

A single count supports this clonotype. This chain joins TRBV6-1 and TRBJ2-7; no firm D call. Matching the DNA end better, TRBJ2-4 makes the J call doubtful. From germline, CDR1 is MNHNS and CDR2 SASEGT. CDR3 length: 13 residues. This CDR3 reads CASSDGDRNIQYF. For the CDR3, the DNA is TGTGCCAGCAGTGATGGGGATAGAAACATTCAGTACTTC.